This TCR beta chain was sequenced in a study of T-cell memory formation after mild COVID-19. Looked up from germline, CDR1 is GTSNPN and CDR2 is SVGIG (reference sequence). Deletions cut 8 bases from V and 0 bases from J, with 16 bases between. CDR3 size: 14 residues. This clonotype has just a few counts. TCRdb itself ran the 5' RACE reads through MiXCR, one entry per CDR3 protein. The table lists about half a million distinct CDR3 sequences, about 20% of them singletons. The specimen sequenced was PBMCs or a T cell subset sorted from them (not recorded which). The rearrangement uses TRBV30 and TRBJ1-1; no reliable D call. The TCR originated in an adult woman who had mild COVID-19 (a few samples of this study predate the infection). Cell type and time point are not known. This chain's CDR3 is CASRAQAMNTEAFF. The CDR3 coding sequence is TGTGCCAGTAGGGCCCAGGCCATGAACACTGAAGCTTTCTTT.